Detailed here is one T cell receptor (beta chain). Germline CDR1 reads LNHDA; CDR2 reads SQIVND (reference sequence). V was shortened by 7 bases and J by 0 bases, with 10 bases between the two germline ends. The CDR3 consists of 14 residues. RNA transcripts gave rise to amplified TCR beta CDR3 regions. HTBI primers were used for first-round RT-PCR of the TCR CDR3. TCRdb independently ran MiXCR on the multiplex PCR reads; one entry per CDR3 protein. The sample holds 250,000 to 350,000 distinct CDR3 sequences; around 20% are singletons and the top ten take over 55%. This specimen belongs to a study of T cells in Graves' hyperthyroidism and ophthalmopathy.

What was sequenced was blood. The sequence was obtained from a man aged 30 to 45 with Graves' ophthalmopathy. The chain employs TRBV19 and TRBJ1-5; D not certain. CDR3 sequence: CASTSPNSNQPQHF. DNA for the CDR3: TGTGCCAGTACCAGCCCGAATAGCAATCAGCCCCAGCATTTT.